The 32 T cell receptor beta chains below were found in one sample sequenced in a study of T cell changes during pregnancy in multiple sclerosis. Measured with immunoSEQ multiplex PCR; TCRdb has only the in-frame clones, and not every one. The sample yields some 96,000 clones, 80% to 95% seen once. The specimen comprised peripheral blood, sampled after pregnancy. All receptors come from a female donor with multiple sclerosis, enrolled in a pregnancy study.

The J gene is TRBJ2-1, the V gene TRBV6-1, with D maybe TRBD2 (6 bases). CDR3 length: 13 residues. Per the germline V gene, CDR1 is MNHNS and CDR2 is SASEGT. Trimming removed 6 bases at V and 4 bases at J, with 10 bases between. DNA for the CDR3: TGTGCCAGCAGGGTAGCGGAGTACAATGAGCAGTTCTTC. As protein: CASRVAEYNEQFF.

CDR3 DNA sequence: TGTGCCAGCACCGAAGGCCGCGGACTTGCCTACGAGCAGTACTTC. It specifies CASTEGRGLAYEQYF. The chain recombines TRBV2 with TRBJ2-7, with D possibly TRBD2 on 5 matching bases. Germline CDR1 is SNHLY and CDR2 is FYNNEI. Trimming took off 7 bases at V and 2 bases at J, with 18 bases between the two ends. The CDR3 runs 15 residues.

The chain employs TRBV11-2 and TRBJ1-4; maybe TRBD1 (6 bases). The V and J ends lost 0 bases and 6 bases respectively, with 11 bases between them. Germline V gene data show CDR1 as SGHAT and CDR2 as FQNNGV. There are 15 residues in the CDR3. Here the CDR3 DNA reads TGTGCCAGCAGCTTAGAGGGGGCGCGAGATGAAAAACTGTTTTTT. Amino acid sequence: CASSLEGARDEKLFF.

This clone came up once. J is TRBJ1-4 and V is TRBV5-1, with TRBD1 matching over 7 bases. With V trimmed by 0 bases and J by 2 bases, 7 bases remained unmatched. This CDR3 contains 17 residues. Germline CDR1 is SGHRS and CDR2 is YFSETQ. CDR3 sequence: CASSLVAGGMTNEKLFF. CDR3 DNA: TGCGCCAGCAGCTTGGTGGCAGGGGGTATGACTAATGAAAAACTGTTTTTT.

The genes are TRBV20-1 and TRBJ1-2; D not certain. Germline lookup yields CDR1 DFQATT and CDR2 SNEGSKA (reference sequence). The CDR3 consists of 11 residues. The V end lost 1 base, the J end lost 5 bases, and 5 bases lay between the germline ends. CDR3 region: CSARAVYGYTF. CDR3 coding DNA: TGCAGTGCTAGAGCTGTTTATGGCTACACCTTC.

The V call is TRBV4-1, the J call TRBJ2-7; TRBD2 agrees at 11 bases. V lost 0 bases and J lost 4; bases outside the gene matches: 14. Germline CDR1 and CDR2: MGHRA and YSYEKL. The length of the CDR3 is 19 residues. CDR3 region: CASSQDPLTSGAKQYEQYF. The CDR3 region has the DNA TGCGCCAGCAGCCAAGATCCTTTGACTAGCGGGGCTAAACAATACGAGCAGTACTTC.

The chain employs TRBV15 and TRBJ2-7; the match to TRBD2 covers 9 bases. In germline, CDR1 is LNHNV, CDR2 YYDKDF (reference sequence). The J segment lost 6 bases and the V segment lost 6 bases, leaving 15 bases of the junction unmatched. This CDR3 has 16 amino acids. CDR3 bases: TGTGCCACCAGAGAGGGCGCGGGGGGGCCTCTCGGCGAGCAGTACTTC. This translates into CATREGAGGPLGEQYF.

V gene TRBV5-5 combines with J gene TRBJ2-7; D is possibly TRBD1 (5 bases). The ends were cut back, 2 bases at V and 5 bases at J, with 8 bases in the middle. CDR1 and CDR2 (germline): SGHKS, YYEKEE (reference sequence). The CDR3 sequence is 12 residues long. The CDR3 loop is CASSFTGNEQYF. CDR3 DNA: TGTGCCAGCAGCTTCACAGGTAACGAGCAGTACTTC. The variable domain in full, completed from reference TRBV5-5 and TRBJ2-7, reads DAGVTQSPTHLIKTRGQQVTLRCSPISGHKSVSWYQQVLGQGPQFIFQYYEKEERGRGNFPDRFSARQFPNYSSELNVNALLLGDSALYLCASSFTGNEQYFGPGTRLTVT.

The rearrangement links TRBV11-2 to TRBJ2-7; D gene unclear. The CDR3 totals 14 residues. V was cut by 1 base and J by 7 bases, with 14 bases left in between. Germline CDR1 and CDR2: SGHAT and FQNNGV. Written as DNA, the CDR3 is TGTGCCAGCAGCTTAGGGGCCGAATTTGGGGAGCAGTACTTC. Its translation is CASSLGAEFGEQYF.

The gene calls are TRBV4-2 and TRBJ2-5; the match to TRBD2 covers 10 bases. The CDR3 has 16 amino acids. Losses at the gene ends were 0 bases for V and 5 bases for J; bases not matched to a gene: 6. CDR1 LGHNA and CDR2 YNFKEQ come from the germline V gene. The CDR3 sequence is CASSQEGTSVLETQYF. The CDR3 coding sequence is TGTGCCAGCAGCCAAGAAGGGACTAGCGTGTTGGAGACCCAGTACTTC.

The chain joins TRBV11-2 to TRBJ2-7; 8 nucleotides align to TRBD1. The CDR3 is 17 residues long. V was pared by 0 bases and J by 1 base, with 8 bases of the junction left unmatched. Germline CDR1 is SGHAT and CDR2 is FQNNGV. The chain's CDR3 is CASSLEWDRFASYEQYF. In DNA form, the CDR3 reads TGTGCCAGCAGCTTAGAGTGGGACAGGTTCGCATCCTACGAGCAGTACTTC. The whole variable domain, filled in from reference TRBV11-2 and TRBJ2-7, reads EAGVAQSPRYKIIEKRQSVAFWCNPISGHATLYWYQQILGQGPKLLIQFQNNGVVDDSQLPKDRFSAERLKGVDSTLKIQPAKLEDSAVYLCASSLEWDRFASYEQYFGPGTRLTVT.

The chain employs TRBV27 and TRBJ1-2, with a tentative D call TRBD1 (6 bases). The germline V gene has CDR1 MNHEY and CDR2 SMNVEV (reference sequence). This CDR3 is 14 amino acids long. Trimming removed 3 bases at V and 6 bases at J, with 14 bases between. CDR3 in amino acids: CASSFDSGDDGYTF. DNA of the CDR3: TGTGCCAGCAGTTTTGATTCAGGGGATGATGGCTACACCTTC.

The gene calls are TRBV19 and TRBJ1-1; 8 bases fit TRBD1. The CDR3 loop spans 15 amino acids. CDR1 LNHDA and CDR2 SQIVND come from the germline V gene (reference sequence). V was pared by 6 bases and J by 2 bases, with 8 bases of the junction left unmatched. The CDR3 DNA reads as TGTGCCAGTAGCATACTGGACAGGGCAAACACTGAAGCTTTCTTT. It codes for CASSILDRANTEAFF.

This chain uses TRBV4-3 with TRBJ2-7; 11 positions agree with TRBD2. J gave up 2 bases and V 0 bases, and 12 bases lay outside the gene matches. The CDR3 totals 19 residues. Germline V gene lookup returns CDR1 LGHNA and CDR2 YSLEER. CDR3 loop: CASSQEVSLAGGAPYEQYF. DNA for the CDR3: TGCGCCAGCAGCCAAGAAGTTTCCCTAGCGGGGGGTGCTCCCTACGAGCAGTACTTC.

This clone was detected once. V gene TRBV4-3 combines with J gene TRBJ2-1; D may be TRBD2 (5 bases). Germline CDR1 LGHNA, CDR2 YSLEER. The germline V and J ends were trimmed by 0 bases and 9 bases, with 18 bases remaining between them. The CDR3 spans 16 residues. CDR3 sequence (DNA): TGCGCCAGCAGCCAAGATATTCGATACCGCGGAGGTGAGCAGTTCTTC. It specifies CASSQDIRYRGGEQFF.

The V call is TRBV7-9, the J call TRBJ2-7; no firm D call. The CDR3 is made up of 14 amino acids. V lost 5 bases, J lost 6 bases, and 17 bases lay in between. The V gene's germline CDR1 is SEHNR and CDR2 FQNEAQ (reference sequence). For the CDR3, the DNA is TGTGCCAGCAGCCCGACTGGAGAGGTCGGCGAGCAGTACTTC. Its translation: CASSPTGEVGEQYF.

As for this clone: Its ends do not fully match the called genes, so a read error is possible. The chain couples TRBV7-8 to TRBJ2-1; D is possibly TRBD1 (6 bases). The CDR3 runs to 13 residues. Germline V CDR1 and CDR2: SGHVS, FQNEAQ. DNA for the CDR3: TGTGCCAGCAGTTTAGGACAGTACAATGAGCAGTTCTTC. This gives the protein CASSLGQYNEQFF. The variable domain in full, with the rest retrieved from reference TRBV7-8 and TRBJ2-1, is GAGVSQSPRYKVAKRGQDVALRCDPISGHVSLFWYQQALGQGPEFLTYFQNEAQLDKSGLPSDRFFAERPEGSVSTLKIQRTQQEDSAVYLCASSLGQYNEQFFGPGTRLTVL.

V and J are TRBV19 and TRBJ2-1; 10 bases agree with TRBD2. This CDR3 is built from 14 residues. Looked up from germline, CDR1 is LNHDA and CDR2 is SQIVND (reference sequence). After removal of 6 bases from V and 4 bases from J, the junction contained 3 bases not matched to a gene. In DNA form, the CDR3 reads TGTGCCAGTAGGCTAGCGGGAGCGTACAATGAGCAGTTCTTC. Amino acids: CASRLAGAYNEQFF.

This rearrangement joins TRBV7-3 to TRBJ2-1, with TRBD2 matching over 9 bases. This CDR3 is built from 16 residues. Germline CDR1 is SGHTA and CDR2 is FQGTGA. J was trimmed by 4 bases and V by 5 bases; bases with no gene match: 9. This CDR3 reads CASSLEAGGPYNEQFF. The DNA for the CDR3 is TGTGCCAGCAGCCTTGAAGCGGGGGGACCGTACAATGAGCAGTTCTTC.

V gene TRBV27 combines with J gene TRBJ1-1; D is perhaps TRBD1 (6 bases). From germline, CDR1 is MNHEY and CDR2 SMNVEV (reference sequence). The CDR3 covers 15 residues. V lost 6 bases to trimming and J lost 5 bases, with 19 bases between them. The CDR3 DNA is TGTGCCAGCAGCCCCGGGCGGGGGCGAGATACTGAAGCTTTCTTT. Its protein product is CASSPGRGRDTEAFF.

The J gene is TRBJ2-7, the V gene TRBV19; 7 bases match TRBD2. V lost 0 bases and J lost 6; bases outside the gene matches: 5. This CDR3 is 14 amino acids long. Germline V gene lookup returns CDR1 LNHDA and CDR2 SQIVND (reference sequence). The CDR3 spells CASSIDLAAVEQYF. CDR3 DNA: TGTGCCAGTAGTATAGACCTAGCGGCTGTCGAGCAGTACTTC.

J is TRBJ2-2 and V is TRBV7-9, with a weak D call TRBD2 (5 bases). V lost 7 bases and J 7 bases, leaving 16 bases between the germline ends. Germline lookup yields CDR1 SEHNR and CDR2 FQNEAQ (reference sequence). The CDR3 loop spans 14 amino acids. CDR3 nucleotides: TGTGCCAGCACCCGGGAAGCGACGGGCGGGGAGCTGTTTTTT. It encodes CASTREATGGELFF. The full variable domain, its missing parts supplied by reference TRBV7-9 and TRBJ2-2, is DTGVSQNPRHKITKRGQNVTFRCDPISEHNRLYWYRQTLGQGPEFLTYFQNEAQLEKSRLLSDRFSAERPKGSFSTLEIQRTEQGDSAMYLCASTREATGGELFFGEGSRLTVL.

This rearrangement joins TRBV30 to TRBJ2-5; 7 positions agree with TRBD1. The CDR3 spans 13 residues. The V and J ends lost 5 bases and 2 bases, in that order; junction bases with no gene match: 5. Germline CDR1 is GTSNPN and CDR2 is SVGIG (reference sequence). The CDR3 loop is CAWGQDLQETQYF. In DNA, the CDR3 is TGTGCCTGGGGACAGGACCTTCAAGAGACCCAGTACTTC.

The chain employs TRBV18 and TRBJ1-6; possible D gene TRBD1, 5 bases. Trimming pared 3 bases from V and 10 bases from J, leaving 19 bases between. The CDR3 contains 16 residues. Germline CDR1 KGHSH, CDR2 LQKENI. CDR3 nucleotide sequence: TGTGCCAGCTCACCCGAAGAATTGCAGGGAAGATCACCCCTCCACTTT. As protein: CASSPEELQGRSPLHF. The full variable domain, its missing parts supplied by reference TRBV18 and TRBJ1-6, is NAGVMQNPRHLVRRRGQEARLRCSPMKGHSHVYWYRQLPEEGLKFMVYLQKENIIDESGMPKERFSAEFPKEGPSILRIQQVVRGDSAAYFCASSPEELQGRSPLHFGNGTRLTVT.

V and J are TRBV29-1 and TRBJ2-3; TRBD2 aligns across 8 bases. The CDR3 extends over 14 amino acids. The germline V gene has CDR1 SQVTM and CDR2 ANQGSEA. Trimming cost V 1 base and J 4 bases; bases outside gene matches: 4. The chain's CDR3 is CSVEGGRMADTQYF. CDR3 DNA sequence: TGCAGCGTTGAAGGCGGGAGGATGGCAGATACGCAGTATTTT.

This sequence joins TRBV5-4 and TRBJ1-1; D may be TRBD1 (6 bases). From germline, CDR1 is SGHNT and CDR2 YYREEE (reference sequence). The CDR3 sequence is 16 residues long. V lost 4 bases, J lost 10 bases, and 26 bases lay in between. As DNA, the CDR3 is TGTGCCAGCAGCCTTGAGACGGGGGGGCTATTCGCAGGAGCTTTCTTT. It encodes CASSLETGGLFAGAFF. The complete variable domain, with remaining parts taken from reference TRBV5-4 and TRBJ1-1, reads ETGVTQSPTHLIKTRGQQVTLRCSSQSGHNTVSWYQQALGQGPQFIFQYYREEENGRGNFPPRFSGLQFPNYSSELNVNALELDDSALYLCASSLETGGLFAGAFFGQGTRLTVV.

The DNA for the CDR3 is TGTGCCAGCAGCTTAGCCCCCTCCCTAGCGGGGGTGGGTACCGGGGAGCTGTTTTTT. Protein product: CASSLAPSLAGVGTGELFF. The gene calls are TRBV11-3 and TRBJ2-2, with 10 bases aligning to TRBD2. Per the germline V gene, CDR1 is SGHNT and CDR2 is YENEEA. The ends lost 1 base at V and 5 bases at J; junction bases unmatched: 13. The CDR3 extends over 19 amino acids.

The chain employs TRBV5-1 and TRBJ2-5, with 16 bases that match TRBD2. The CDR3 covers 17 residues. From germline, CDR1 is SGHRS and CDR2 YFSETQ. Trimming removed 0 bases from V and 2 bases from J; junction bases left unmatched: 1. CDR3 loop: CASSLVGLAGGQETQYF. CDR3 nucleotides: TGCGCCAGCAGCTTGGTGGGACTAGCGGGAGGGCAAGAGACCCAGTACTTC.

This chain uses TRBV30 with TRBJ1-2; D is unclear. V gave up 5 bases and J gave up 8 bases, with 12 bases separating them. There are 11 residues in the CDR3. The germline gives CDR1 GTSNPN, CDR2 SVGIG (reference sequence). The CDR3 reads CAWGRPGGYTF. The DNA of the CDR3 is TGTGCCTGGGGCAGACCGGGAGGCTACACCTTC.

The J gene is TRBJ2-5, the V gene TRBV7-8; maybe TRBD2 (6 bases). V was clipped by 5 bases and J by 7 bases, with 14 bases between them. The CDR3 is 13 amino acids. Germline CDR1 reads SGHVS; CDR2 reads FQNEAQ. The CDR3 is CASSKPGLPTQYF. The CDR3 DNA sequence: TGTGCCAGCAGCAAACCGGGACTTCCGACCCAGTACTTC.

This clone was picked up one time. In DNA, the CDR3 is TGTGCCAGCAGCTTAGGACAGGGGTCTGAGCAGTTCTTC. Translation gives CASSLGQGSEQFF. V and J are TRBV7-3 and TRBJ2-1; 9 nucleotides agree with TRBD1. The junction had 2 bases not matched to a gene; V was cut back by 2 bases and J by 9 bases. This CDR3 has 13 amino acids. The germline CDR1 and CDR2 sequences are SGHTA and FQGTGA.

V gene TRBV11-2 combines with J gene TRBJ1-4, with 9 bases matching TRBD1. CDR3 length: 15 residues. Trimming cost V 4 bases and J 8 bases; bases outside gene matches: 8. CDR1 and CDR2 (germline): SGHAT, FQNNGV. The CDR3 here is CASSSPTGGSEKLFF. Here the CDR3 DNA reads TGTGCCAGCAGCTCCCCGACAGGGGGTTCCGAAAAACTGTTTTTT.